A single sample is the source of the 13 T cell receptor beta chains below, sequenced in a study of T cell responses to AZD1222 COVID-19 vaccine. The repertoire was sequenced with immunoSEQ multiplex PCR; TCRdb's copy has only in-frame clones and lacks some. The sample has 140,000 to 150,000 clones, around 89% seen once. The sequencing here drew on peripheral blood, taken on day 0 of AZD1222 vaccination. The receptor set was obtained from an adult in good health.

The chain links TRBV11-1 to TRBJ2-3; D may be TRBD1 (6 bases). Per germline, CDR1 SGHAT and CDR2 FQDESV (reference sequence). The CDR3 is made up of 15 amino acids. Trimming shortened V by 5 bases and J by 2 bases, and 14 bases separated the two germline ends. CDR3 bases: TGTGCCAGCAGCCACGGACAGATTTACACAGATACGCAGTATTTT. Residues: CASSHGQIYTDTQYF.

V and J are TRBV5-6 and TRBJ2-5, with D possibly matching TRBD2 (7 bases). Trimming stripped 5 bases from V and 3 bases from J, with 14 bases between. CDR1 and CDR2 (germline): SGHDT, YYEEEE. The CDR3 is 14 amino acids. DNA of the CDR3: TGTGCCAGCAGGAGAGGGGGAGGGGAAGAGACCCAGTACTTC. Translating gives CASRRGGGEETQYF.

J is TRBJ2-1 and V is TRBV11-2; D might be TRBD1 (6 bases). The CDR3 is 16 amino acids. Trimming took off 0 bases at V and 10 bases at J, with 19 bases between the two ends. Germline CDR1 reads SGHAT; CDR2 reads FQNNGV. CDR3: CASSLDLFARGGEQFF. The CDR3 DNA reads TGTGCCAGCAGCTTAGATTTGTTCGCCAGGGGCGGCGAGCAGTTCTTC.

The chain uses TRBV7-9 and TRBJ2-3, with D unclear. The CDR3 loop spans 14 amino acids. V lost 5 bases to trimming and J lost 2 bases, with 11 bases between them. CDR1 and CDR2 from the germline V gene are SEHNR and FQNEAQ (reference sequence). The CDR3 loop reads CASSRPGYTDTQYF. The CDR3 coding sequence is TGTGCCAGCAGCCGTCCGGGTTACACAGATACGCAGTATTTT.

V and J are TRBV10-1 and TRBJ2-4; TRBD2 might be the D (6 bases). Trimming cost V 3 bases and J 2 bases, with 11 bases left between them. Germline V gene sequence: CDR1 WNHNN, CDR2 SYGVQD (reference sequence). This CDR3 has 15 amino acids. The CDR3 DNA sequence: TGCGCCAGCAGTGACAGCGGGCGGCCCAAAAACATTCAGTACTTC. The encoded protein is CASSDSGRPKNIQYF.

This sequence joins TRBV7-2 and TRBJ2-2; 10 nucleotides match TRBD2. Trimming removed 3 bases from V and 8 bases from J; junction bases left unmatched: 6. CDR1 and CDR2 from the germline V gene are SGHTA and FQGNSA. CDR3 length: 15 residues. The CDR3 is CASSFASGSGGELFF. The DNA for the CDR3 is TGTGCCAGCAGCTTCGCTAGCGGGAGTGGTGGGGAGCTGTTTTTT.

The chain combines TRBV28 with TRBJ1-2, with 11 positions matching TRBD1. The trim removed 6 bases at V and 6 bases at J, leaving 15 bases unmatched. CDR3 size: 17 residues. CDR1 and CDR2 (germline): MDHEN, SYDVKM. The CDR3 is CASRGEAARTGGDGYTF. For the CDR3, the DNA is TGTGCCAGCAGAGGGGAGGCCGCTCGGACAGGGGGCGATGGCTACACCTTC.

The V gene is TRBV5-1, the J gene TRBJ2-1, with D tentatively TRBD2 (5 bases). Trimming cost V 2 bases and J 3 bases, with 12 bases left between them. This CDR3 spans 15 amino acids. Germline V CDR1 and CDR2: SGHRS, YFSETQ. The CDR3 sequence is CASSFTDSSYNEQFF. The CDR3 bases are TGCGCCAGCAGCTTCACGGACTCAAGCTACAATGAGCAGTTCTTC. Combining the CDR3 with reference TRBV5-1 and TRBJ2-1 gives the whole variable domain KAGVTQTPRYLIKTRGQQVTLSCSPISGHRSVSWYQQTPGQGLQFLFEYFSETQRNKGNFPGRFSGRQFSNSRSEMNVSTLELGDSALYLCASSFTDSSYNEQFFGPGTRLTVL.

The chain uses TRBV7-9 and TRBJ2-1; 10 nucleotides match TRBD2. Germline V gene lookup returns CDR1 SEHNR and CDR2 FQNEAQ (reference sequence). The CDR3 sequence is 15 residues long. Germline trimming cut 1 base from V and 8 bases from J; bases unmatched to any gene: 5. Here the CDR3 reads CASSLGTSGWDEQFF. CDR3 nucleotide sequence: TGTGCCAGCAGCTTAGGGACTAGCGGATGGGATGAGCAGTTCTTC.

The rearrangement links TRBV20-1 to TRBJ2-7; 9 bases are shared with TRBD2. V gave up 3 bases and J gave up 0 bases; unmatched junction bases: 0. The CDR3 has 13 residues. CDR1 is DFQATT and CDR2 is SNEGSKA in the germline V gene (reference sequence). CDR3 in DNA: TGCAGTGCTAGTAGCGGGAGCTCCTACGAGCAGTACTTC. This translates into CSASSGSSYEQYF.

This rearrangement joins TRBV18 to TRBJ2-1, with 11 bases fitting TRBD2. Trimming at V came to 1 base and at J to 5 bases, leaving 7 bases not matched to a gene. Germline values: CDR1 KGHSH, CDR2 LQKENI. This CDR3 is built from 17 residues. In DNA form, the CDR3 reads TGTGCCAGCTCACCACAAGGGACTAGCGGAGTGAACAATGAGCAGTTCTTC. Residues: CASSPQGTSGVNNEQFF.

The sample holds a few counts of this clone. The V call is TRBV7-8, the J call TRBJ2-7; D may match TRBD1 or TRBD2 (5 bases each). The CDR3 runs to 15 residues. Germline loops: CDR1 SGHVS, CDR2 FQNEAQ. Between the trimmed V and J ends, which lost 1 base and 3 bases, there was a span of 13 bases. CDR3 nucleotide sequence: TGTGCCAGCAGCTTAGTCGTGGGACCCGGCTACGAGCAGTACTTC. It yields the protein CASSLVVGPGYEQYF.

This clone has only one observation. CDR3 bases: TGTGCCACCGACGCGGGACTTCCCAGTAATACGCAGTATTTT. This encodes CATDAGLPSNTQYF. The V gene is TRBV2, the J gene TRBJ2-3, with D perhaps matching TRBD2 (6 bases). This CDR3 spans 14 amino acids. The V end was cut by 10 bases, the J end by 7 bases, with 21 bases between. CDR1 and CDR2 from the germline V gene are SNHLY and FYNNEI.